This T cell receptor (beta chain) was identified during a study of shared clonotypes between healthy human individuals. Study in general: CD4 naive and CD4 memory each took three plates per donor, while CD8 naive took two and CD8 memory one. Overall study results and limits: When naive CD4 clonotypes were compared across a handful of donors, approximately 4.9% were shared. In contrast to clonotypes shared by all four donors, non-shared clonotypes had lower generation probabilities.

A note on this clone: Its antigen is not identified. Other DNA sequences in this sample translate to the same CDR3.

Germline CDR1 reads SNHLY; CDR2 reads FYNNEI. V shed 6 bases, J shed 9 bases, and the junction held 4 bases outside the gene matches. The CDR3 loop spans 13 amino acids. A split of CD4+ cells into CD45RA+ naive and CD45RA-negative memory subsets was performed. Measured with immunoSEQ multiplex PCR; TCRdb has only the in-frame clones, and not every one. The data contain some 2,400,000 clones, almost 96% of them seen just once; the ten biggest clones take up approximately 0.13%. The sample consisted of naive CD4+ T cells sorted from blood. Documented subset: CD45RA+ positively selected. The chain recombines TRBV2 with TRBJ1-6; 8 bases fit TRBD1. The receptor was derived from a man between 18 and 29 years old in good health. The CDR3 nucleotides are TGTGCCAGCAGCGGGACAGGTTCTTCACCCCTCCACTTT. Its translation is CASSGTGSSPLHF. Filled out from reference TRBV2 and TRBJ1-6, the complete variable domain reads EPEVTQTPSHQVTQMGQEVILRCVPISNHLYFYWYRQILGQKVEFLVSFYNNEISEKSEIFDDQFSVERPDGSNFTLKIRSTKLEDSAMYFCASSGTGSSPLHFGNGTRLTVT.